The T cell receptor beta chain described here comes from a study of shared T cell receptors in the human thymus (dated by TCRdb to 2020 to 2022). Regarding the research as a whole: The study examined how self-reactive, shared T-cell receptor alpha chains are generated in the human thymus.

Receptor libraries were prepared by the immunoSEQ multiplex PCR assay. TCRdb provides this immuneACCESS table in a form limited to in-frame rearrangements. Some clones are lacking; in checked studies, under half of them reflect an unresolved V gene, and why the rest are absent is not known. The sample profile shows 700,000 or so clones; 75% to 90% of them were found once. Jointly, the top ten make up around 0.01% of the sample. The CDR3 numbers 14 residues from cysteine through phenylalanine. The only DNA kept is the CDR3, 42 bases in frame from the first base. The junction shows trimming of 1 base on V and 6 bases on J, and the gene matches do not reach 5 bases of it. According to the germline V gene (reference sequence), CDR1 reads SEHNR and CDR2 reads FQNEAQ. The sample holds one count of this clone. Its target antigen remains unknown. No quality values exist for individual bases; no much larger clone is one base distant.

A further study also used this sample, focusing on human thymus T cells. The second study also describes: Immunologically healthy infants undergoing open corrective cardiac surgery for congenital heart defects in Finland were used as donors. Thymus tissue was obtained as surgical resects removed during corrective cardiac surgery. Usage of V and J gene segments appeared to be biased in both the thymic and the peripheral blood repertoires. The related research found that thymic TCR repertoires overlapped highly between unrelated individuals. The study characterized TCR alpha and beta repertoires from seven to nine infant thymus samples and a few related peripheral blood samples. Donor ages ranged from roughly 6 to 244 days, and the cohort comprised roughly six male and a couple of female infants. After being mechanically released from the tissue, thymocytes were kept at -70 degrees C in pellets of roughly 8.5-34 million cells. A QIAsymphony instrument was used to extract genomic DNA from frozen cell pellets. TCRB and TCRAD loci were amplified from a standardized quantity of quality-controlled genomic DNA using the immunoSEQ multiplex PCR assay. Amplicons spanned the V(D)J region at a length sufficient to cover the CDR3 and identify V and J genes. Amplicon sequencing was performed on an Illumina platform through the commercial immunoSEQ service. Primer bias and sequencing errors were corrected using previously described methods, and TCRAD and TCRB definitions followed the IMGT database. Repertoires were analysed with immunoSEQ Analyzer 3.0 and VDJTools, covering basic statistics, V/J segment usage, diversity estimates, rarefaction and pairwise overlap. To estimate diversity, the Chao1, ChaoE, Efron-Thisted, Shannon and inverse Simpson indices were applied, and diversity was also estimated on datasets down-sampled to the smallest sample. Repertoire overlap used strict matching of CDR3 nucleotide sequence, V gene and J gene, with Jaccard-based multidimensional scaling clustering. Thymus samples yielded on average around 850,000 unique TCRB clonotypes, compared with roughly 80,000 from blood samples.

The chain was built from TRBV7-9 and TRBJ1-2; TRBD1 agrees with 7 junctional bases. Sequenced sample: thymocytes. This clonotype originated in a girl in the first two years of life with a congenital heart defect. Donor details come from another sample of the same person, matched by shared clones. DNA sequence: TGTGCCAGCAGCTTAGGTAAAGGGGGCGATGGCTACACCTTC. Its coded protein is CASSLGKGGDGYTF.